This T cell receptor (beta chain) was identified during a study of shared clonotypes between healthy human individuals. Study as a whole: Used for every donor were three CD4 naive, three CD4 memory, two CD8 naive and one CD8 memory plate. Findings and limits, study-wide: Larger estimated richness was generally recorded for naive subsets relative to memory subsets.

Worth noting for this clone: No antigen is known for it.

The assay used deep level. Clones were sequenced by immunoSEQ multiplex PCR, and TCRdb holds only the in-frame ones, with some missing. Altogether approximately 640,000 clones are present, 90% being singletons, with the ten largest covering 30% to 40%. The CDR3 is 13 residues long. Germline values: CDR1 SQVTM, CDR2 ANQGSEA. Germline trimming cut 6 bases from V and 1 base from J; bases unmatched to any gene: 6. Every donor, a Caucasian adult, lived in Nashville, Tennessee. Sequenced: memory CD8+ T cells from PBMCs. Subset defined: CD45RO+ cells pooled with CCR7-negative TemRA cells. This chain connects TRBV29-1 to TRBJ2-7; TRBD1 aligns across 7 bases. This clonotype was sampled from a man younger than 30 in good health. Some clones in this sample may be carry-over from other donors' samples. In DNA, the CDR3 is TGCAGCGTCAAAATGACAGGGTCCTACGAGCAGTACTTC. It codes for CSVKMTGSYEQYF.